This T cell receptor (beta chain) originates from a study of cytotoxic CD8 clonotypes in ibrutinib-treated CLL. Produced via immunoSEQ multiplex PCR; TCRdb's table is partial and in-frame only. The sample contains around 140,000 clones, about three quarters of which appear only once. Unmatched junction bases numbered 4, after V lost 0 bases and J lost 5 bases. This CDR3 region has 15 residues. The germline CDR1 and CDR2 sequences are SGHNT and YYREEE (reference sequence). This clone was observed a handful of times. This chain uses TRBV5-4 with TRBJ2-7, with TRBD2 matching over 11 bases. The specimen comprised PBMCs, sampled after 24 months of ibrutinib treatment. This receptor was identified in a human donor with chronic lymphocytic leukemia. The CDR3 is CASSLGGTSGHEQYF. For the CDR3, the DNA is TGTGCCAGCAGCTTGGGGGGGACTAGCGGCCACGAGCAGTACTTC.